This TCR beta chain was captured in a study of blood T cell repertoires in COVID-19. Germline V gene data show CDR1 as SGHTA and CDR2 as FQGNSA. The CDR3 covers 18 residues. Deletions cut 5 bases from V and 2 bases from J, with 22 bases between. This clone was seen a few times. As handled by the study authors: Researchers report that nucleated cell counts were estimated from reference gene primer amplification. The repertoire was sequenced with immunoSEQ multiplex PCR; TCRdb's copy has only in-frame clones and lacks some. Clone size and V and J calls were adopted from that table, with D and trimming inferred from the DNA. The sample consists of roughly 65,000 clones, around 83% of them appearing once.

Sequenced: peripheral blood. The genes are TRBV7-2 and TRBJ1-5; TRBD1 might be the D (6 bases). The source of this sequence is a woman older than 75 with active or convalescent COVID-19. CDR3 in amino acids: CASSAAAGGRGRNQPQHF. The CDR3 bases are TGTGCCAGCAGCGCCGCGGCGGGGGGGCGGGGGCGCAATCAGCCCCAGCATTTT.